The source of this T cell receptor (beta chain) is a study of blood T cell repertoires in COVID-19. Turning to the study itself: Both acute and convalescent COVID-19 samples were obtained from the United States, Italy and Spain. T cells, B-cell-depleted T cells, or PBMCs supplied cDNA or gDNA.

This CDR3 has 15 amino acids. The germline V gene encodes CDR1 SGHNT and CDR2 YYREEE (reference sequence). The V end lost 4 bases, the J end lost 0 bases, and 10 bases lay between the germline ends. Authors' analysis steps: Scientists estimated how many nucleated cells there were by amplifying reference gene primers. Clones were read by immunoSEQ multiplex PCR, and TCRdb kept only the in-frame ones, dropping some. V, J and clone size are taken as reported in that table, and D and trimming were inferred from the DNA itself. The profile shows under 300,000 clones, about 85% of them singletons. Sequenced: peripheral blood. The chain uses TRBV5-4 and TRBJ2-2; no clear D. The TCR originated in a human donor in a cohort sampled during active COVID-19. In DNA form, the CDR3 reads TGTGCCAGCAGCCGAGACAACACGAACACCGGGGAGCTGTTTTTT. It codes for CASSRDNTNTGELFF.